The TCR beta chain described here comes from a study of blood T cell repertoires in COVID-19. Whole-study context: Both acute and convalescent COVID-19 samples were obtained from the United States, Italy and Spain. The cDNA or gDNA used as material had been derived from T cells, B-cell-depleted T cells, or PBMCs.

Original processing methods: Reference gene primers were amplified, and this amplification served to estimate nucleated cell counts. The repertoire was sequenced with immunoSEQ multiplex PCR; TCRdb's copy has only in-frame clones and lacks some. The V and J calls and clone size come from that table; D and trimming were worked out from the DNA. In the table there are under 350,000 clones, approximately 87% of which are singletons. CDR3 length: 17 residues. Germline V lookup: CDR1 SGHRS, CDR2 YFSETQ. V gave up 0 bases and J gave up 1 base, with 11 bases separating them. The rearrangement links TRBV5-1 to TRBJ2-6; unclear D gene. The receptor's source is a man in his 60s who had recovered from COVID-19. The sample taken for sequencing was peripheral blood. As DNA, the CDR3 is TGCGCCAGCAGCTTGGCCATGGCGGTTTCTGGGGCCAACGTCCTGACTTTC. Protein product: CASSLAMAVSGANVLTF.